These T cell receptor beta chains were read from a single sample in a study of long-term antiretroviral therapy in people with HIV. Assay: immunoSEQ multiplex PCR; the TCRdb copy retains only in-frame clones and omits some. The sample has over 25,000 clones, around 83% seen once. Source: unsorted PBMCs, taken 0.8 years after starting antiretroviral therapy. All receptors come from a woman in her twenties or thirties with HIV. Both conserved end residues are part of each CDR3. D genes are given only for firm matches. Only some rows state a clone size, as once, few, many or a class for expanded clones.

j_gene | len | d_gene | v_gene | abundance | CDR3nt | CDR3aa
TRBJ2-3 | 17 | TRBD2 | TRBV4-2 | . | TGTGCCAGCAGCCAAGACGATTCCGGGGGGGCTCGAGATACGCAGTATTTT | CASSQDDSGGARDTQYF
TRBJ1-1 | 12 | TRBD1 | TRBV27 | . | TGTGCCAGCAGTAACGGACAGGGTCGAGCTTTCTTT | CASSNGQGRAFF
TRBJ2-1 | 15 | TRBD1 | TRBV9 | few | TGTGCCAGCAGCGTCACCGGGACAGGGTACAATGAGCAGTTCTTC | CASSVTGTGYNEQFF
TRBJ2-2 | 17 | TRBD1 | TRBV7-9 | . | TGTGCCAGCAGCTTCAAGACAGGGATTTATGGTACCGGGGAGCTGTTTTTT | CASSFKTGIYGTGELFF
TRBJ2-6 | 17 | . | TRBV14 | . | TGTGCCAGCAGCCAAGATCAAGCCGTACGGGGGGCCAACGTCCTGACTTTC | CASSQDQAVRGANVLTF
TRBJ1-3 | 14 | . | TRBV30 | . | TGTGCCTGGAGCGGAGGGGCGGCCGGAAACACCATATATTTT | CAWSGGAAGNTIYF
TRBJ1-5 | 14 | . | TRBV4-2 | few | TGTGCCAGCAGCCAAGAACCAGGGGACCAGCCCCAGCATTTT | CASSQEPGDQPQHF
TRBJ1-1 | 14 | . | TRBV19 | . | TGTGCCAGTAGTTACGGTCCGGGCGGGGCTGAAGCTTTCTTT | CASSYGPGGAEAFF
TRBJ1-1 | 15 | TRBD1 | TRBV18 | . | TGTGCCAGCTCACCCAACCGGGACAGGGACACTGAAGCTTTCTTT | CASSPNRDRDTEAFF
TRBJ2-4 | 15 | TRBD1 | TRBV4-1 | . | TGCGCCAGCAGCCTAGGGACAGGCAATAGGAACATTCAGTACTTC | CASSLGTGNRNIQYF
TRBJ2-1 | 15 | TRBD1 | TRBV29-1 | once | TGCAGCGCCCATACAGGGGGTGGATCCTACAATGAGCAGTTCTTC | CSAHTGGGSYNEQFF
TRBJ1-5 | 14 | . | TRBV6-1 | few | TGTGCCAGCACGGGCAACACAGGGAATCAGCCCCAGCATTTT | CASTGNTGNQPQHF
TRBJ1-5 | 14 | . | TRBV19 | . | TGTGCCAGTAGTATAACAGAAGGGAATCAGCCCCAGCATTTT | CASSITEGNQPQHF
TRBJ2-3 | 17 | TRBD2 | TRBV4-2 | . | TGTGCCAGCAGCCCGACCGTGGTAGCGGGGACGTGGGGTACGCAGTATTTT | CASSPTVVAGTWGTQYF
TRBJ2-3 | 15 | . | TRBV18 | once | TGTGCCAGCTCACCAAACTCAGGACGCACAGATACGCAGTATTTT | CASSPNSGRTDTQYF
TRBJ1-2 | 14 | TRBD1 | TRBV11-1 | . | TGTGCCAGCGGACCCGACAGGGTGAACTATGGCTACACCTTC | CASGPDRVNYGYTF
TRBJ2-4 | 12 | TRBD2 | TRBV30 | . | TGTGCCTCAACTATCGGGGGGAACATTCAGTACTTC | CASTIGGNIQYF
TRBJ1-6 | 13 | . | TRBV6-1 | . | TGTGCCAGCAGTGAGGGCTATAATTCACCCCTCCACTTT | CASSEGYNSPLHF
TRBJ1-2 | 15 | . | TRBV18 | . | TGTGCCAGCTCACCGACAACAGGTGATGGCTATGGCTACACCTTC | CASSPTTGDGYGYTF
TRBJ2-7 | 16 | TRBD1 | TRBV14 | once | TGTGCCAGCAGCCAAGTCGGACAGGTTGGCTCCTACGAGCAGTACTTC | CASSQVGQVGSYEQYF
TRBJ1-3 | 14 | . | TRBV7-9 | . | TGTGCCAGCAGCTTAGCGGGACAAGGAAACACCATATATTTT | CASSLAGQGNTIYF
TRBJ1-2 | 18 | . | TRBV30 | . | TGTGCCTGGAGCCTGGACAGATCTTTATTAGTTGCTAACTATGGCTACACCTTC | CAWSLDRSLLVANYGYTF
TRBJ2-1 | 14 | TRBD1 | TRBV5-1 | . | TGCGCCAGCAGCCTCTCACAGGGGGCCCTCGAGCAGTTCTTC | CASSLSQGALEQFF
TRBJ2-7 | 13 | . | TRBV9 | . | TGTGCCAGCAGCTCCGAAGTGATGGGGGAATTGAACTTC | CASSSEVMGELNF
TRBJ1-1 | 14 | . | TRBV5-1 | . | TGCGCCAGCAGCTCCGGGGACTGGACAAAAGAAGCTTTCTTT | CASSSGDWTKEAFF
TRBJ1-4 | 14 | . | TRBV19 | . | TGTGCCAGTGGACGGGAGGAAGCTAATGAAAAACTGTTTTTT | CASGREEANEKLFF
TRBJ2-2 | 12 | . | TRBV11-2 | . | TGTGCCAGCAAAATATACACCGGGGAGCTGTTTTTT | CASKIYTGELFF
TRBJ2-5 | 17 | . | TRBV5-1 | . | TGCGCCAGCAGACCCTCAGTTCAAACCTCTAACCAAGAGACCCAGTACTTC | CASRPSVQTSNQETQYF
TRBJ2-2 | 15 | . | TRBV5-1 | . | TGCGCCAGCAGCTTCGAGGGACAGAACACCGGGGAGCTGTTTTTT | CASSFEGQNTGELFF
TRBJ1-4 | 14 | . | TRBV4-1 | . | TGCGCCAGCAGCCAAGTGAAGGGGACTGGGGGACTGTTTTTT | CASSQVKGTGGLFF
TRBJ1-1 | 13 | . | TRBV11-2 | . | TGTGCCAGCAGCTTAGGGAGGGGGACTGAAGCTTTCTTT | CASSLGRGTEAFF
TRBJ1-2 | 14 | TRBD1 | TRBV19 | . | TGTGCCAGTACTCCGACAGGGGGAGGCTATGGCTACACCTTC | CASTPTGGGYGYTF
TRBJ1-1 | 13 | . | TRBV11-3 | . | TGTGCCAGCAGCTGGAAACTGAACACTGAAGCTTTCTTT | CASSWKLNTEAFF
TRBJ2-3 | 16 | . | TRBV29-1 | . | TGCAGCGTTGTGTTTTACAGGGATGTGGGCCCAGATACGCAGTATTTT | CSVVFYRDVGPDTQYF
TRBJ2-7 | 17 | TRBD2 | TRBV5-1 | . | TGCGCCAGCAGCTTGGCGGTTGGCACTAGCGGTTCCTACGAGCAGTACTTC | CASSLAVGTSGSYEQYF
TRBJ1-2 | 11 | . | TRBV2 | few | TGTGGGGCGGAAAAACGAGAAGGCTACACCTTC | CGAEKREGYTF
TRBJ1-1 | 15 | TRBD1 | TRBV7-9 | once | TGTGCCAGCAGCCCCCGACAGGGGGCCCGTACTGAAGCTTTCTTT | CASSPRQGARTEAFF
TRBJ2-1 | 14 | . | TRBV5-1 | . | TGCGCCAGCAGCAATAGCGGTTCCTACAATGAGCAGTTCTTC | CASSNSGSYNEQFF
TRBJ1-4 | 14 | . | TRBV10-3 | . | TGTGCCATCAGTGATGGGGAGGCTAATGAAAAACTGTTTTTT | CAISDGEANEKLFF
TRBJ1-2 | 14 | . | TRBV14 | . | TGTGCCAGCAGCCCGACTCGGGGGTTCTATGGCTACACCTTC | CASSPTRGFYGYTF
TRBJ1-5 | 15 | TRBD1 | TRBV7-2 | . | TGTGCCAGCAGCTTAGTGGGACAGACAAATCAGCCCCAGCATTTT | CASSLVGQTNQPQHF
TRBJ2-7 | 20 | TRBD1 | TRBV4-1 | . | TGCGCCAGCAGCCAAGCCATATCGAACCCCTCGAGGGACAGCAACTACGAGCAGTACTTC | CASSQAISNPSRDSNYEQYF
TRBJ1-2 | 15 | . | TRBV7-8 | . | TGTGCCAGCAGCTTAGGGGGGGCGAGCTACTATGGCTACACCTTC | CASSLGGASYYGYTF
TRBJ2-3 | 16 | TRBD2 | TRBV7-2 | . | TGTGCCAGCAGCTTAGGGGCGGGGGGGTATTGGGATACGCAGTATTTT | CASSLGAGGYWDTQYF
TRBJ2-7 | 13 | TRBD1 | TRBV5-1 | . | TGCGCCAGCAGCCCGGACAGGGATCGCGAGCAGTACTTC | CASSPDRDREQYF
TRBJ1-2 | 18 | . | TRBV23-1 | . | TGCGCCGGGGGGTTAACTATGGAATTTACAGTGAGGGGCTATGGCTACACCTTC | CAGGLTMEFTVRGYGYTF
TRBJ1-2 | 15 | . | TRBV2 | . | TGTGCCAGCATTCGGGGAAGGCCTTCGAACTATGGCTACACCTTC | CASIRGRPSNYGYTF
TRBJ1-4 | 14 | . | TRBV14 | . | TGTGCCAGCAGCCAAAGGGTACCTAATGAAAAACTGTTTTTT | CASSQRVPNEKLFF
TRBJ1-4 | 15 | . | TRBV10-2 | once | TGCGCCAGCTGGGGACTCGCTGCAACTAATGAAAAACTGTTTTTT | CASWGLAATNEKLFF
TRBJ2-3 | 15 | . | TRBV5-1 | . | TGCGCCAGCACCGGGGGTACCGCGAACACAGATACGCAGTATTTT | CASTGGTANTDTQYF
TRBJ2-5 | 15 | . | TRBV4-1 | . | TGCGCCAGCAGCCAAGTAGGTGGGAACCAAGAGACCCAGTACTTC | CASSQVGGNQETQYF